The sequence of this T cell receptor beta chain was determined in a study of shared clonotypes between healthy human individuals. General observations from the study: Some naive CD4 clonotypes, approximately 4.5%, turned up in common across a handful of donors.

Evenly divided among several immunoSEQ plates was the genomic DNA of each subset. Generated by immunoSEQ multiplex PCR, the TCRdb table keeps only in-frame clones and is missing some. The profile shows some 2,100,000 clones, roughly 95% of them singletons. About this clone itself: Antigen: not known.

The sequence derives from a man between 18 and 35 years old in good health. Sequenced material: naive CD4+ T cells sorted from blood. Documented subset: CD45RA+ positively selected.

The CDR3 here is CASSLAGGTAGDEQFF. The CDR3 DNA sequence: TGCGCCAGCAGCTTGGCCGGAGGGACTGCGGGAGATGAGCAGTTCTTC. The chain combines TRBV5-1 with TRBJ2-1; TRBD2 matches at 7 bases. The ends lost 0 bases at V and 8 bases at J; junction bases unmatched: 11. Germline V lookup: CDR1 SGHRS, CDR2 YFSETQ. The CDR3 is made up of 16 amino acids.